A single sample gave rise to the 22 T cell receptor beta chains below, sequenced in a study of CD8 T cells in Susac syndrome (dated by TCRdb to about 2019). Libraries were constructed by the immunoSEQ multiplex PCR assay. RNA was extracted using the RNeasy kit, and roughly 0.5 to 1 microgram was reverse transcribed with random hexamers. TCRdb reprocessing: public reads trimmed at Q25 with fastp, clones called with MiXCR, in-frame beta chains kept. Identical CDR3 protein sequences are pooled into one entry, listed with their most common genes and DNA. The sample table lists 180,000 or so distinct CDR3 sequences, about 94% of them with a count of one. Around 0.11% of the sample lies in the top ten. The source material was CD4+ T cells from PBMCs. The origin of the receptors is a human donor in good health.

The chain employs TRBV5-1 and TRBJ2-3; a weak D match, TRBD1 (6 bases). Germline CDR1 SGHRS, CDR2 YFSETQ. The CDR3 is 14 residues long. The V and J ends lost 2 bases and 3 bases respectively, with 10 bases between them. The CDR3 loop reads CASSLDRRTDTQYF. CDR3 bases: TGCGCCAGCAGCTTAGACAGGCGGACAGATACGCAGTATTTT.

The chain carries TRBV28 and TRBJ2-3; TRBD2 aligns across 10 bases. The germline V gene has CDR1 MDHEN and CDR2 SYDVKM. The CDR3 has 16 amino acids. J gave up 4 bases and V 4 bases, and 8 bases lay outside the gene matches. The CDR3 here is CASSSSLAGDPDTQYF. DNA of the CDR3: TGTGCCAGCAGTTCCTCTCTAGCGGGAGACCCAGATACGCAGTATTTT.

The chain has TRBV28 and TRBJ2-1; TRBD2 agrees at 10 bases. V shed 7 bases and J 7 bases; nucleotides not matched to a gene: 10. This CDR3 has 15 amino acids. The germline gives CDR1 MDHEN, CDR2 SYDVKM. DNA for the CDR3: TGTGCCAGCACCCTCGCCGGACTAGCGGAGAATGAGCAGTTCTTC. It is translated as CASTLAGLAENEQFF.

The chain joins TRBV10-3 to TRBJ1-2, with unresolved D. Germline V gives CDR1 ENHRY, CDR2 SYGVKD. V lost 0 bases, J lost 5 bases, and 7 bases lay in between. The CDR3 has 13 residues. CDR3 sequence: CAISESQLYGYTF. The CDR3 nucleotides read TGTGCCATCAGTGAGTCGCAGCTATATGGCTACACCTTC.

The rearrangement links TRBV30 to TRBJ2-5; 7 nucleotides line up with TRBD1. The CDR3 is 13 residues long. Germline CDR1 reads GTSNPN; CDR2 reads SVGIG (reference sequence). V gave up 3 bases and J gave up 4 bases; unmatched junction bases: 5. As DNA, the CDR3 is TGTGCCTGGAGCACCGACAGGGCAGAGACCCAGTACTTC. Translating it yields CAWSTDRAETQYF.

The rearrangement uses TRBV9 and TRBJ2-7; weak D call: TRBD1 (5 bases). The CDR3 totals 16 residues. Germline V gene data show CDR1 as SGDLS and CDR2 as YYNGEE. Trimming shortened V by 4 bases and J by 4 bases, and 21 bases separated the two germline ends. In DNA, the CDR3 is TGTGCCAGCAGCCCCCTGGGAATAAGGGGCAGGTACGAGCAGTACTTC. It yields the protein CASSPLGIRGRYEQYF.

With respect to this clonotype: A read error may account for a junction end that differs from germline. The rearrangement joins TRBV7-7 to TRBJ2-5; D remains unclear. Per the germline V gene, CDR1 is SSHAT and CDR2 is FNYEAQ (reference sequence). CDR3 length: 14 residues. The CDR3 region has the DNA TGTGCTAGCAGTCGACGGCCAGGAGAGGAGACCCAGTACTTC. This sequence encodes CASSRRPGEETQYF.

This clonotype was picked up a small number of times. This sequence joins TRBV7-6 and TRBJ2-7; D is unclear. Germline CDR1 and CDR2: SGHVS and FNYEAQ. This CDR3 is built from 14 residues. Trimming pared 3 bases from V and 3 bases from J, leaving 12 bases between. For the CDR3, the DNA is TGTGCCAGCAGCTTGGGCGGCAGAGGCTACGAGCAGTACTTC. This encodes CASSLGGRGYEQYF.

This sequence joins TRBV27 and TRBJ2-5; D is ambiguous. The CDR3 loop spans 13 amino acids. V was pared by 5 bases and J by 0 bases, with 7 bases between. Germline V CDR1 and CDR2: MNHEY, SMNVEV (reference sequence). The CDR3 nucleotides are TGTGCCAGCAGTATGGGGTACCAAGAGACCCAGTACTTC. Its protein product is CASSMGYQETQYF.

The chain recombines TRBV20-1 with TRBJ2-1; TRBD2 matches at 7 bases. V was pared by 0 bases and J by 7 bases, with 9 bases of the junction left unmatched. CDR3 length: 15 amino acids. CDR1 and CDR2 from the germline V gene are DFQATT and SNEGSKA (reference sequence). The CDR3 loop reads CSARDPGLPGNEQFF. CDR3 in DNA: TGCAGTGCTAGAGACCCGGGACTACCAGGGAATGAGCAGTTCTTC.

This rearrangement joins TRBV27 to TRBJ2-3; possible D gene TRBD1, 6 bases. Germline V gene lookup returns CDR1 MNHEY and CDR2 SMNVEV (reference sequence). Trimming stripped 6 bases from V and 3 bases from J, with 19 bases between. This CDR3 is built from 16 residues. CDR3 loop: CASSTLGAGETDTQYF. CDR3 nucleotide sequence: TGTGCCAGCAGCACCCTTGGGGCAGGGGAGACAGATACGCAGTATTTT.

The rearrangement joins TRBV3-1 to TRBJ2-7, with TRBD1 as a possible D gene (6 bases). Germline values: CDR1 LGHDT, CDR2 YNNKEL (reference sequence). CDR3 length: 12 amino acids. V lost 4 bases and J lost 7, with 11 bases in between. The CDR3 nucleotides read TGTGCCAGCAGCCCGGGGACACGGGAGCAGTACTTC. Protein: CASSPGTREQYF.

This chain links TRBV29-1 with TRBJ2-5; D gene unclear. Germline V gene lookup returns CDR1 SQVTM and CDR2 ANQGSEA. The CDR3 is 13 amino acids. V shed 0 bases and J shed 1 base, with 6 bases lying between them. For the CDR3, the DNA is TGCAGCGTTGAAGACAGAACCCAAGAGACCCAGTACTTC. This translates into CSVEDRTQETQYF.

The chain uses TRBV14 and TRBJ1-1, with D unclear. V was cut by 2 bases and J by 6 bases, with 10 bases left in between. CDR3 length: 13 residues. Germline V CDR1 and CDR2: SGHDN, FVKESK. This CDR3 reads CASSQTDWSEAFF. In DNA form, the CDR3 reads TGTGCCAGCAGCCAAACCGACTGGTCTGAAGCTTTCTTT.

The chain couples TRBV12-3 or TRBV12-4 to TRBJ2-1; D is undetermined. Trimming stripped 5 bases from V and 1 base from J, with 9 bases between. The CDR3 has 14 residues. The CDR3 protein is CASSRSSSYNEQFF. CDR3 sequence (DNA): TGTGCCAGCAGTCGCTCCAGTTCCTACAATGAGCAGTTCTTC.

The genes are TRBV5-3 and TRBJ2-7, with TRBD2 matching 9 bases. TRBV5-3 carries the ORF label, with uncertain function. There are 14 residues in the CDR3. J lost 5 bases, V lost 8 bases, and 11 bases had no gene match. CDR3: CASSFTGTSNEQYF. The DNA for the CDR3 is TGTGCCAGCAGTTTTACCGGGACTAGCAACGAGCAGTACTTC.

V usage is TRBV12-3 or TRBV12-4 and J usage is TRBJ2-3, with D unclear. This CDR3 region has 13 residues. V lost 5 bases, J lost 3 bases, and 9 bases lay in between. The DNA for the CDR3 is TGTGCCAGCAGTCAACTCCCAACAGATACGCAGTATTTT. It is translated as CASSQLPTDTQYF.

The chain combines TRBV19 with TRBJ1-5; D not resolved. There are 13 residues in the CDR3. Germline V gene sequence: CDR1 LNHDA, CDR2 SQIVND (reference sequence). V lost 5 bases, J lost 7 bases, and 12 bases lay in between. The CDR3 coding sequence is TGTGCCAGTAGTCTTGGGGTCCGGCAGCCCCAGCATTTT. Its protein product is CASSLGVRQPQHF.

The V gene is TRBV30, the J gene TRBJ1-2; D may be TRBD1 (6 bases). The CDR3 totals 12 residues. Per germline, CDR1 GTSNPN and CDR2 SVGIG (reference sequence). Between the trimmed V and J ends, which lost 7 bases and 4 bases, there was a span of 13 bases. The DNA of the CDR3 is TGTGCCTACAGGGCGAGGGGCTATGGCTACACCTTC. Amino acids: CAYRARGYGYTF. Based on the CDR3 plus reference TRBV30 and TRBJ1-2, the full variable domain is SQTIHQWPATLVQPVGSPLSLECTVEGTSNPNLYWYRQAAGRGLQLLFYSVGIGQISSEVPQNLSASRPQDRQFILSSKKLLLSDSGFYLCAYRARGYGYTFGSGTRLTVV.

This rearrangement joins TRBV20-1 to TRBJ2-3, with D tentatively TRBD1 (5 bases). The CDR3 sequence is 14 residues long. V was cut by 3 bases and J by 2 bases, with 12 bases left in between. Per the germline V gene, CDR1 is DFQATT and CDR2 is SNEGSKA (reference sequence). CDR3 nucleotide sequence: TGCAGTGCTAGTCCCAGGGTAAACACAGATACGCAGTATTTT. Amino acid sequence: CSASPRVNTDTQYF.

The rearrangement links TRBV7-8 to TRBJ2-3; 8 bases match TRBD1. This CDR3 has 17 residues. V dropped 6 bases and J dropped 5; count of bases not matched to a gene: 16. The germline V gene encodes CDR1 SGHVS and CDR2 FQNEAQ. This chain's CDR3 is CASSLTGAVFRLDTQYF. The CDR3 coding sequence is TGTGCCAGCAGTCTGACAGGGGCCGTATTCAGATTAGATACGCAGTATTTT.

V is TRBV3-1 and J is TRBJ2-3; D remains ambiguous. There are 15 residues in the CDR3. The V and J ends lost 0 bases and 4 bases respectively, with 11 bases between them. Germline CDR1 is LGHDT and CDR2 is YNNKEL (reference sequence). The CDR3 sequence: CASSQDPSTADTQYF. The CDR3 DNA sequence: TGTGCCAGCAGCCAAGATCCCAGCACTGCAGATACGCAGTATTTT.